These T cell receptor beta chains were read from a single sample in a study of early T cells in non-severe SARS-CoV-2 infection. MiXCR, run by TCRdb on the 5' RACE reads, gives a single entry per CDR3 protein. The table has about 44,000 distinct CDR3 sequences, about a quarter seen once; the top ten hold around 5%. The material sequenced was whole blood, taken at baseline. These receptors originate from an adult who was a healthcare worker with PCR-confirmed SARS-CoV-2 infection or an uninfected control (not recorded which). Each CDR3 is given without its conserved first and last residue. Fields, in order: J gene, V gene, CDR3 protein.

>TRBJ1-1|TRBV2
ASSEFRGLNTEAF
>TRBJ1-3|TRBV12-3/TRBV12-4
ASSLRGPRSGNTIY
>TRBJ2-1|TRBV12-3/TRBV12-4
ASTLNNEQF
>TRBJ1-2|TRBV18
ASSPDRGRFVIYT
>TRBJ2-1|TRBV9
ASSVSPTNEQF
>TRBJ1-1|TRBV20-1
SARDRMDTEAF
>TRBJ1-1|TRBV7-9
ASSKDMNTEAF
>TRBJ2-1|TRBV15
ATSPNSPYGSYNEQF
>TRBJ2-7|TRBV6-4
ASSDSGDWGRYEQY
>TRBJ2-3|TRBV4-3
ASSQDSRGLGDTQY
>TRBJ2-3|TRBV6-2/TRBV6-3
ASSLTSGDKDTQY
>TRBJ2-7|TRBV5-1
ASSLGRPYEQY
>TRBJ2-7|TRBV20-1
SASFPGGSYEQY
>TRBJ2-1|TRBV20-1
SASGGGTNNEQF
>TRBJ2-5|TRBV2
ASSDFRRQETQY
>TRBJ2-3|TRBV14
ASSPLGQRGGTDTQY
>TRBJ2-7|TRBV7-9
ASSSGLTRVYEQY
>TRBJ1-2|TRBV10-1
ASSESGPNGYT
>TRBJ2-7|TRBV2
ASSRGAAYEQY
>TRBJ2-7|TRBV20-1
SASRQGYEQY
>TRBJ1-2|TRBV7-9
ASSSGRAYGYT
>TRBJ2-7|TRBV12-3/TRBV12-4
ASSLGQSYEQY
>TRBJ2-3|TRBV7-6
ASSLLAPGPHTQY
>TRBJ2-1|TRBV11-2
ASSSPFVNEQF
>TRBJ1-3|TRBV7-9
ASSLGGSGNTIY
>TRBJ1-2|TRBV29-1
SVDTGPSPDGYT
>TRBJ2-4|TRBV5-1
ASSLEQPKNIQY
>TRBJ1-1|TRBV6-5
ASRKSKGTEAF
>TRBJ1-1|TRBV10-3
AISVEGMNTEAF
>TRBJ2-3|TRBV23-1
ASSQQNKTQY
>TRBJ2-5|TRBV11-3
ASSPGDLTGGWETQY